This T cell receptor beta chain was found in a study of CD8 T cells in Susac syndrome. Blood CD8+ and CD4+ T cells underwent high-throughput TCR beta sequencing. Healthy donors acted as controls, with matching for age and sex. It was negative isolation that provided the CD8+ and CD4+ T cells, whereas TEMRA cells were enriched by FACS. The RNA input was about 0.45 to 1 ug, and it was reverse transcribed with random hexamers. Each CDR3 protein is one row after TCRdb ran MiXCR on the immunoSEQ multiplex PCR reads. Of about 140,000 distinct CDR3 sequences listed, 94% are singletons. The CDR3 has 14 amino acids. Germline V lookup: CDR1 SQVTM, CDR2 ANQGSEA. Trimming removed 1 base from V and 4 bases from J, with 13 bases in between.

This TCR was sampled from a human donor in good health. Sequencing was performed on CD8+ T cells from PBMCs. The J gene is TRBJ1-2, the V gene TRBV29-1; D unclear. CDR3 in DNA: TGCAGCGTTGAAGGGGAGGGTCGGGGCTATGGCTACACCTTC. This encodes CSVEGEGRGYGYTF.